This T cell receptor (beta chain) was recorded in a study of CD8+CD57+ T cells in acquired aplastic anemia. Whole-study findings and limits: Patient and control CD8+ Simpson's diversity was not significantly different.

A note on this clonotype: Its antigen is unidentified.

This CDR3 is built from 15 residues. Germline CDR1 and CDR2: SEHNR and FQNEAQ (reference sequence). The V end was cut by 5 bases, the J end by 2 bases, with 15 bases between. CDR3 and TCR beta VDJ profiling relied on genomic DNA as the template. TCRdb reprocessed the reads with MiXCR, giving one entry per CDR3 protein. The sample records around 250,000 distinct CDR3 sequences, 45% to 70% being singletons. The TCR originated in a human donor with severe aplastic anemia or a healthy control (not recorded which). Specimen: sorted CD4+, CD8+, or CD8+CD57+ T cells (not recorded which) from PBMCs. J is TRBJ2-5 and V is TRBV7-9, with D tentatively TRBD2 (6 bases). CDR3 in DNA: TGTGCCAGCAGCCCGTGGGGGGAGCCACAAGAGACCCAGTACTTC. It codes for CASSPWGEPQETQYF.